A selection of T cell receptor beta chains follows, all from one sample in a study of cytomegalovirus exposure and HLA in healthy donors. Sequencing used immunoSEQ multiplex PCR; TCRdb keeps in-frame clones, though not all of them. The repertoire holds about 220,000 clones, roughly 87% seen once, with around 6% in the top ten. The sequenced sample consisted of PBMCs. These receptors originate from a man aged 35-49 years in good health and CMV-seropositive. The conserved cysteine and the conserved F or W are not part of the CDR3 here. D genes are given only for firm matches.

j_call | v_call | d_call | cdr3_aa
TRBJ2-7 | TRBV7-9 | - | ASSPPMFYEQY
TRBJ1-1 | TRBV10-3 | - | AISESPGIREAF
TRBJ1-2 | TRBV6-5 | TRBD1 | ASSPGTGIYGYT
TRBJ2-5 | TRBV30 | - | AWSPTSLQETQY
TRBJ2-1 | TRBV7-2 | - | ASSSTSVDEQF
TRBJ2-7 | TRBV7-9 | TRBD1 | ASSPQGAYEQY
TRBJ2-1 | TRBV4-1 | - | ASSLRTLGDEQF
TRBJ1-5 | TRBV30 | TRBD1 | AWSQTGGDQPQH
TRBJ2-3 | TRBV18 | TRBD1 | ASSRTGTDTQY
TRBJ1-2 | TRBV27 | - | ASSFRRGGVNYGYT
TRBJ2-1 | TRBV7-6 | - | ASSLSARSYNEQF
TRBJ2-7 | TRBV27 | TRBD2 | ASSFSSGSSYEQY
TRBJ1-2 | TRBV29-1 | TRBD1 | SGDRLNYGYT
TRBJ2-3 | TRBV9 | - | ASSVAGSTDTQY
TRBJ2-1 | TRBV27 | TRBD2 | ASSFLAGQYNEQF
TRBJ2-1 | TRBV5-4 | - | ASSLGASGTYNEQF
TRBJ1-3 | TRBV11-3 | - | ASSSRASGNTIY
TRBJ2-5 | TRBV7-6 | TRBD2 | ASSPRGGETQY
TRBJ2-7 | TRBV6-1 | TRBD2 | ASSTSLAESYEQY
- | TRBV29-1 | TRBD2 | SALAGGAYEQY
TRBJ1-1 | TRBV2 | TRBD1 | ASIEGQDGPSTEAF
TRBJ2-3 | TRBV18 | - | ASSPARGDTQY
TRBJ1-1 | TRBV19 | - | ASKTANLNTEAF
TRBJ2-1 | TRBV4-1 | TRBD2 | ASSQGIAGDNEQF
TRBJ2-3 | TRBV5-1 | - | ASIPQGKDTQY
TRBJ1-5 | TRBV5-5 | - | ASSLWEMGNQPQH
TRBJ2-7 | TRBV6-5 | TRBD1 | ASRLTGVDEQY
TRBJ2-3 | TRBV5-1 | TRBD2 | ASSLATLTSRTDTQY
TRBJ1-3 | TRBV4-1 | - | ASSPTPQVRSGNTIY
TRBJ1-1 | TRBV7-3 | - | ASSSGQPNTEAF
TRBJ1-4 | TRBV28 | - | ASSPFGATNEKLF
TRBJ2-1 | TRBV14 | TRBD2 | ASSQWSGSPNNEQF
TRBJ2-2 | TRBV5-6 | - | ASSPRLSGELF
TRBJ2-2 | TRBV15 | - | ATSRDLPRNTGELF
TRBJ2-7 | TRBV27 | - | ASSPAEYYEQY
TRBJ2-5 | TRBV27 | - | ASSIDIGVTQY
TRBJ2-3 | TRBV4-2 | - | ASSQDFGQGGTDTQY
TRBJ1-1 | TRBV6-5 | - | ASNTGQLTEAF
TRBJ2-3 | TRBV5-8 | - | ASSLYRGGDGTDTQY
TRBJ1-2 | TRBV18 | - | ASWEGDVYGYT
TRBJ1-2 | TRBV18 | - | ASSPLRGYGYT
TRBJ1-1 | TRBV7-9 | - | ATRQIMNTEAF
TRBJ2-2 | TRBV7-9 | TRBD2 | ASSPGLAGSNTGELF
TRBJ2-5 | TRBV5-1 | TRBD1 | ASSLAGTGGGETQY
TRBJ1-2 | TRBV20-1 | TRBD1 | SAQGDHGYT
TRBJ1-1 | TRBV29-1 | - | SVLQYRSTTEAF
TRBJ2-1 | TRBV27 | TRBD2 | ASSPWTSGRGEQF
TRBJ1-1 | TRBV2 | - | ASSERGNTEAF
TRBJ1-5 | TRBV27 | TRBD1 | ASSTGDQLQH
TRBJ1-1 | TRBV19 | TRBD1 | ASSIVIQGAGNTEAF
TRBJ2-5 | TRBV27 | TRBD1 | ASQGAGGQETQY
TRBJ2-5 | TRBV6-5 | - | ASSYSGGTPQETQY
TRBJ2-7 | TRBV2 | - | ASREGYEQY
TRBJ1-2 | TRBV5-6 | - | ASSLDDKPANYGYT